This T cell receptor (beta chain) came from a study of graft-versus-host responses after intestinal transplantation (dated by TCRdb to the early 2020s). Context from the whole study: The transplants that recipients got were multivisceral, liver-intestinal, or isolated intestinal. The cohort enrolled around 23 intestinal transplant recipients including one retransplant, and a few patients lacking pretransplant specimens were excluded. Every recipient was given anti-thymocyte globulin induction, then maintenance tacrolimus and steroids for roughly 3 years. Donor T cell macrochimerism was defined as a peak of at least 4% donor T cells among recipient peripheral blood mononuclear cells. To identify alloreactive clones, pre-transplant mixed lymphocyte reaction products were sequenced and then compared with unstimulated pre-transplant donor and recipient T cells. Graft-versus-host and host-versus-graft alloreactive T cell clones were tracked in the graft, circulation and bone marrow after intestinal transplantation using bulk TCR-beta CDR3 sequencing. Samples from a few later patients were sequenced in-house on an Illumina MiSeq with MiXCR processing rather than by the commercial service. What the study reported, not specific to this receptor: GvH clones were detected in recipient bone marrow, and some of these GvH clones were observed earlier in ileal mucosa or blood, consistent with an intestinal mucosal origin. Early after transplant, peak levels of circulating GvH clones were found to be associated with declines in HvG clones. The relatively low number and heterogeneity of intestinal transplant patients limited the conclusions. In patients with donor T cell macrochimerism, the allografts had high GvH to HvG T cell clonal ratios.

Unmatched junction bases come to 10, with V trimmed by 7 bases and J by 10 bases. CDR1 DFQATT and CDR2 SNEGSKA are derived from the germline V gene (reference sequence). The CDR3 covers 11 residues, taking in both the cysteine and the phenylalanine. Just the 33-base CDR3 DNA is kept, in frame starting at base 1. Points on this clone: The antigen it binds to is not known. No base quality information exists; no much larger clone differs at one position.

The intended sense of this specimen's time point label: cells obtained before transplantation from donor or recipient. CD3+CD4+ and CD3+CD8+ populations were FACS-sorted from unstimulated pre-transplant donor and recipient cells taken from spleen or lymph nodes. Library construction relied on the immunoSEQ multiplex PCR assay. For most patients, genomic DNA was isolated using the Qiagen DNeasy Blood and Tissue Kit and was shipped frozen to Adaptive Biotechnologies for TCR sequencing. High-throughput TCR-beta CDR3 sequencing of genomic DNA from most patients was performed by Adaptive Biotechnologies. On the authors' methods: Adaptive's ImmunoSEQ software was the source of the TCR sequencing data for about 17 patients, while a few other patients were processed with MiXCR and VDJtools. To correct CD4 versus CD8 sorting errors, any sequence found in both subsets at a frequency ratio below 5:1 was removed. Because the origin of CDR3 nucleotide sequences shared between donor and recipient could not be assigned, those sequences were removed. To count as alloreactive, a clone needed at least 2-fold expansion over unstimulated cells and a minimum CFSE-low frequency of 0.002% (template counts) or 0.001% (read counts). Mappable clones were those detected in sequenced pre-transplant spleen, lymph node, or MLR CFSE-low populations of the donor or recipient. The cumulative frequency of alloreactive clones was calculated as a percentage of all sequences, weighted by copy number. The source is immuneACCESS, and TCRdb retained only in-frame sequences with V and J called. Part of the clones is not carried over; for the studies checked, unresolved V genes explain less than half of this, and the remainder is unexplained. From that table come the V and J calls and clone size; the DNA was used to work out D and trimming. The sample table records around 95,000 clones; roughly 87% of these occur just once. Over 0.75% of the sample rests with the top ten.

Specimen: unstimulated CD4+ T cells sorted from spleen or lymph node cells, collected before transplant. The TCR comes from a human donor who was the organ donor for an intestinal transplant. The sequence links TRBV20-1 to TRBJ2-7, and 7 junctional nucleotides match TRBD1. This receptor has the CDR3 CSVVIGTVQYF. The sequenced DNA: TGCAGTGTCGTAATCGGGACAGTTCAGTACTTC.